The 26 T cell receptor beta chains listed next were all sequenced from one sample in a study of shared clonotypes between healthy human individuals. Naive CD8 isolation took CD45RO-negative cells positively selected for CCR7 and excluded terminally differentiated effector memory CD45RA+ cells. Clones were read by immunoSEQ multiplex PCR, and TCRdb kept only the in-frame ones, dropping some. The sample includes roughly 2,000,000 clones, about 95% of them seen just once. The material sequenced was naive CD8+ T cells sorted from blood. All receptors come from a man aged 18 to 35 in good health.

The chain employs TRBV7-9 and TRBJ2-7; D not resolved. In germline, CDR1 is SEHNR, CDR2 FQNEAQ (reference sequence). The V end lost 5 bases, the J end lost 2 bases, and 7 bases lay between the germline ends. The CDR3 sequence is 12 residues long. The CDR3 coding sequence is TGTGCCAGCAGCATGACCACCTACGAGCAGTACTTC. Protein: CASSMTTYEQYF.

This sequence joins TRBV5-1 and TRBJ1-1, with D possibly matching TRBD1 (6 bases). CDR3 length: 13 amino acids. Germline V CDR1 and CDR2: SGHRS, YFSETQ. V shed 6 bases and J shed 5 bases, with 14 bases lying between them. CDR3 in amino acids: CASNTLGGTEAFF. The CDR3 DNA reads as TGCGCCAGCAACACCTTAGGGGGGACTGAAGCTTTCTTT.

The rearrangement links TRBV2 to TRBJ2-5, with 9 bases matching TRBD2. Germline trimming cut 4 bases from V and 5 bases from J; bases unmatched to any gene: 8. From germline, CDR1 is SNHLY and CDR2 FYNNEI. CDR3 length: 15 residues. The CDR3 coding sequence is TGTGCCAGCAGTGGTGGAGCGGGGGGCGTGGAGACCCAGTACTTC. Translated, it gives CASSGGAGGVETQYF.

This chain links TRBV19 with TRBJ1-1, with D possibly TRBD1 on 5 matching bases. The V gene's germline CDR1 is LNHDA and CDR2 SQIVND (reference sequence). This CDR3 contains 15 residues. V dropped 4 bases and J dropped 2 bases, with 14 bases sitting between them. CDR3 residues: CASSTPGRLNTEAFF. CDR3 DNA sequence: TGTGCCAGTAGTACCCCGGGACGGCTTAACACTGAAGCTTTCTTT.

This chain joins TRBV6-5 and TRBJ2-3; D unresolved. Germline V CDR1 and CDR2: MNHEY, SVGAGI. The CDR3 totals 15 residues. Trimming pared 2 bases from V and 0 bases from J, leaving 9 bases between. CDR3 amino acids: CASSYKSRSTDTQYF. In DNA form, the CDR3 reads TGTGCCAGCAGTTACAAGTCCAGGAGCACAGATACGCAGTATTTT.

This rearrangement joins TRBV7-9 to TRBJ2-5, with 13 bases that match TRBD2. Germline CDR1 SEHNR, CDR2 FQNEAQ (reference sequence). The CDR3 runs 16 residues. V shed 5 bases and J 5 bases; nucleotides not matched to a gene: 8. In DNA form, the CDR3 reads TGTGCCAGCAGCACACCCCCACTAGCGGGAGGGGAGACCCAGTACTTC. Protein product: CASSTPPLAGGETQYF.

This chain connects TRBV11-2 to TRBJ2-3; perhaps TRBD2 as D (5 bases). Trimming removed 2 bases at V and 4 bases at J, with 10 bases between. The CDR3 contains 14 residues. CDR1 and CDR2 from the germline V gene are SGHAT and FQNNGV. The CDR3 DNA reads as TGTGCCAGCAGCTTACAACTAGTCCCAGATACGCAGTATTTT. It codes for CASSLQLVPDTQYF.

The V gene is TRBV27, the J gene TRBJ1-1, with 7 bases that match TRBD1. The V gene end was trimmed by 6 bases and the J gene end by 0 bases; junction bases not matched to a gene: 10. Looked up from germline, CDR1 is MNHEY and CDR2 is SMNVEV (reference sequence). The CDR3 length is 16 residues. Written as DNA, the CDR3 is TGTGCCAGCAGCTGGGGTAGACAGGGAATGAACACTGAAGCTTTCTTT. Its translation is CASSWGRQGMNTEAFF.

The V call is TRBV29-1, the J call TRBJ1-1; D is possibly TRBD1 (6 bases). The CDR3 spans 11 residues. The V gene's germline CDR1 is SQVTM and CDR2 ANQGSEA. Trimming took off 7 bases at V and 6 bases at J, with 12 bases between the two ends. Here the CDR3 DNA reads TGCAGCGCTCCGGGGACACCTGAAGCTTTCTTT. As protein: CSAPGTPEAFF.

V usage is TRBV29-1 and J usage is TRBJ2-6; 7 nucleotides line up with TRBD1. Germline V gene data show CDR1 as SQVTM and CDR2 as ANQGSEA. The junction had 6 bases not matched to a gene; V was cut back by 4 bases and J by 0 bases. The CDR3 contains 16 residues. CDR3 in amino acids: CSVAGQPDSGANVLTF. The CDR3 region has the DNA TGCAGCGTTGCGGGACAGCCTGACTCTGGGGCCAACGTCCTGACTTTC.

CDR3 residues: CASSFVGGNSPLHF. The CDR3 DNA reads as TGTGCCAGCTCCTTTGTGGGGGGAAATTCACCCCTCCACTTT. The chain is built from TRBV5-4 and TRBJ1-6; a possible D gene is TRBD1 (5 bases). The V and J ends lost 7 bases and 7 bases respectively, with 15 bases between them. The CDR3 loop spans 14 amino acids. The germline V gene has CDR1 SGHNT and CDR2 YYREEE (reference sequence).

In regard to this clone: Other DNA sequences within the sample encode an identical CDR3. CDR3 residues: CASSLGLAGGETQYF. CDR3 DNA: TGTGCCAGCAGCTTGGGACTAGCGGGAGGCGAGACCCAGTACTTC. This sequence joins TRBV13 and TRBJ2-5; TRBD2 aligns across 15 bases. V lost 3 bases, J lost 5 bases, and 1 base stayed unmatched. This CDR3 region has 15 residues. Looked up from germline, CDR1 is PRHDT and CDR2 is FYEKMQ (reference sequence).

In its sample, this clone was seen a few times. Other DNA sequences of this sample code for an identical CDR3. This chain connects TRBV4-1 to TRBJ1-5, with D possibly TRBD1 on 5 matching bases. Germline values: CDR1 MGHRA, CDR2 YSYEKL. This CDR3 is built from 14 residues. V lost 0 bases to trimming and J lost 2 bases, with 5 bases between them. The CDR3 here is CASSQEGGNQPQHF. The CDR3 DNA sequence: TGCGCCAGCAGCCAAGAGGGGGGCAATCAGCCCCAGCATTTT.

The rearrangement links TRBV6-1 to TRBJ1-5; D ambiguous. V was trimmed by 11 bases and J by 4 bases, leaving 9 bases between them. The CDR3 runs 11 residues. Germline V lookup: CDR1 MNHNS, CDR2 SASEGT. CDR3: CAEGRNQPQHF. CDR3 DNA sequence: TGTGCCGAGGGCCGGAATCAGCCCCAGCATTTT.

The chain has TRBV12-5 and TRBJ1-3, with unresolved D. Germline V lookup: CDR1 LGHNT, CDR2 FRNRAP. Trimming stripped 6 bases from V and 0 bases from J, with 9 bases between. This CDR3 has 14 residues. The CDR3 here is CASGFRYSGNTIYF. The CDR3 bases are TGTGCTAGTGGCTTCAGATACTCTGGAAACACCATATATTTT.

This clone was seen once. The gene calls are TRBV7-9 and TRBJ2-7; D remains unclear. The CDR3 totals 13 residues. Deletions cut 5 bases from V and 5 bases from J, with 13 bases between. Germline V lookup: CDR1 SEHNR, CDR2 FQNEAQ (reference sequence). CDR3 DNA: TGTGCCAGCAGCCACGTTGTAGGCGACGAGCAGTACTTC. This codes for CASSHVVGDEQYF.

The chain is built from TRBV21-1 and TRBJ1-1; the D segment call TRBD1 is taken from the table without a DNA check. TRBV21-1 is a documented pseudogene. The CDR3 is 13 amino acids. CDR3 bases: TGTGCCAGCACCCCCGGAGTAGGGGTCAAAACTTTCTTT. This translates into CASTPGVGVKTFF.

CDR3 loop: CSVEKSTETYNEQFF. CDR3 in DNA: TGCAGCGTTGAAAAAAGCACTGAAACCTACAATGAGCAGTTCTTC. The chain couples TRBV29-1 to TRBJ2-1, with D hard to call. The CDR3 has 15 residues. Trimming removed 2 bases from V and 2 bases from J, with 13 bases in between. CDR1 is SQVTM and CDR2 is ANQGSEA in the germline V gene.

The chain recombines TRBV25-1 with TRBJ2-5; 7 nucleotides line up with TRBD2. Germline V gene lookup returns CDR1 MGHDK and CDR2 SYGVNS. This CDR3 spans 13 amino acids. V shed 5 bases and J 5 bases; nucleotides not matched to a gene: 5. The CDR3 spells CASSLREKETQYF. In DNA form, the CDR3 reads TGTGCCAGCAGTCTGCGGGAGAAGGAGACCCAGTACTTC.

The genes are TRBV21-1 and TRBJ1-6; the table's D call TRBD1 went unverified against the DNA. TRBV21-1 is a recognized pseudogene. The CDR3 extends over 15 amino acids. The CDR3: CASKTPGHLNSPLHF. CDR3 nucleotide sequence: TGTGCCAGCAAGACTCCAGGACACCTTAATTCACCCCTCCACTTT.

V gene TRBV19 combines with J gene TRBJ2-7; either TRBD1 or TRBD2 may fit D (5 bases each). The V and J ends lost 3 bases and 2 bases respectively, with 8 bases between them. Looked up from germline, CDR1 is LNHDA and CDR2 is SQIVND (reference sequence). This CDR3 region has 13 residues. CDR3: CASSMGEAYEQYF. In nucleotides, the CDR3 is TGTGCCAGTAGTATGGGGGAAGCCTACGAGCAGTACTTC.

The chain recombines TRBV4-1 with TRBJ1-1, with 7 positions matching TRBD1. The CDR3 consists of 15 residues. CDR1 and CDR2 (germline): MGHRA, YSYEKL. The V gene end was trimmed by 4 bases and the J gene end by 2 bases; junction bases not matched to a gene: 7. The CDR3 is CASSPRTGPNTEAFF. CDR3 bases: TGCGCCAGCAGCCCTCGGACAGGTCCTAACACTGAAGCTTTCTTT.

The chain employs TRBV19 and TRBJ2-7, with D unresolved. The germline V and J ends were trimmed by 6 bases and 3 bases, with 12 bases remaining between them. CDR3 length: 13 amino acids. Germline assignment: CDR1 LNHDA and CDR2 SQIVND (reference sequence). This chain's CDR3 is CASSRKSIYEQYF. The CDR3 DNA is TGTGCCAGTAGCCGGAAATCGATCTACGAGCAGTACTTC.

This clone has only one observation. V and J are TRBV7-9 and TRBJ1-1; D ambiguous. CDR1 and CDR2 (germline): SEHNR, FQNEAQ (reference sequence). The CDR3 is 12 residues long. Trimming left V 5 bases short and J 3 bases short, with 7 bases between. The CDR3 region has the DNA TGTGCCAGCAGCCCGTTTGACACTGAAGCTTTCTTT. It translates to CASSPFDTEAFF.

The rearrangement joins TRBV7-9 to TRBJ2-5; possibly TRBD1 or TRBD2 for D (5 bases each). Germline-derived CDR1 and CDR2 are SEHNR and FQNEAQ (reference sequence). V was cut by 3 bases and J by 10 bases, with 18 bases left in between. The CDR3 covers 14 residues. CDR3 sequence: CASSFRDGVGDQYF. In DNA, the CDR3 is TGTGCCAGCAGCTTCCGCGACGGAGTGGGGGACCAGTACTTC.

The chain couples TRBV2 to TRBJ1-5; 7 bases are shared with TRBD1. Germline lookup yields CDR1 SNHLY and CDR2 FYNNEI. Trimming took 6 bases from V and 1 from J; bases not matched to a gene: 15. The length of the CDR3 is 18 residues. This CDR3 reads CASSKTDRAWGSNQPQHF. For the CDR3, the DNA is TGTGCCAGCAGCAAAACCGACAGGGCCTGGGGGAGCAATCAGCCCCAGCATTTT.